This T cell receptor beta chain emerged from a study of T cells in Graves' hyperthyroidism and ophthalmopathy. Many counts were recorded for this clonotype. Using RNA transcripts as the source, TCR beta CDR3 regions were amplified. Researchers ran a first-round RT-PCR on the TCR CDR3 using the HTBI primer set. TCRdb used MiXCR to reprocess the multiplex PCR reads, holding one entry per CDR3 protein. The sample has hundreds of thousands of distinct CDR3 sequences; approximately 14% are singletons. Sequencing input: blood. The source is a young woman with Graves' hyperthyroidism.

Here the CDR3 DNA reads TGTGCCAGCAGCTTAGATGCAGGGCCATATGGCTACACCTTC. This translates into CASSLDAGPYGYTF. V and J are TRBV7-9 and TRBJ1-2; weak D call: TRBD1 (5 bases). This CDR3 comprises 14 residues. V gave up 1 base and J gave up 5 bases, with 11 bases separating them. CDR1 and CDR2 from the germline V gene are SEHNR and FQNEAQ (reference sequence).